This T cell receptor beta chain was identified in a study of T cells of healthy individuals (dated by TCRdb to 2016 to 2019). For this clonotype: There is no known antigen for this receptor. No much larger clone exists at a distance of one base, and base qualities are not known.

The library was made by 5' RACE. The sequencer was an Illumina MiSeq. TCRdb reworked the public reads: Q25 trimming with fastp, MiXCR clone assembly, productive beta chains retained. For every CDR3 protein sequence, its rows merge into one entry that carries the most common genes and DNA. Here the sample has 40,000 to 65,000 distinct CDR3 sequences; about 14% occur a single time. Roughly 15% of the sample is taken by the ten largest. The CDR3 spans 14 residues, from the cysteine through the phenylalanine. The entry retains the CDR3 DNA only, 42 bases that are in frame from base 1. CDR1 and CDR2 (SGHRS, YFSETQ) derive from the germline V gene. The germline ends are 11 bases apart after V is trimmed by 2 bases and J by 2 bases.

The TCR originated in a human donor in good health. The chain employs TRBV5-1 and TRBJ2-7, with no D gene named confidently. The nucleotide sequence is TGCGCCAGCAGCTTTTCTCCCGACGCCTACGAGCAGTACTTC. It translates to CASSFSPDAYEQYF.